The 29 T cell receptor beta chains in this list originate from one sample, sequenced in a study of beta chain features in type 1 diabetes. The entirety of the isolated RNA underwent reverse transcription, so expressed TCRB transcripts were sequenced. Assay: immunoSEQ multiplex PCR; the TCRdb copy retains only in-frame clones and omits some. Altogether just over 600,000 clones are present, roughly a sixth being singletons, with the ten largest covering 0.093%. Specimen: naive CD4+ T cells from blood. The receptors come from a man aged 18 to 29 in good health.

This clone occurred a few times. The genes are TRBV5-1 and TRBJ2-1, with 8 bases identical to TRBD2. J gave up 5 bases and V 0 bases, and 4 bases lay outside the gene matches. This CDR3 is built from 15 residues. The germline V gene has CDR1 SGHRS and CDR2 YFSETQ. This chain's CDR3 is CASSLGVAGNNEQFF. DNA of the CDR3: TGCGCCAGCAGCTTGGGGGTAGCGGGGAACAATGAGCAGTTCTTC.

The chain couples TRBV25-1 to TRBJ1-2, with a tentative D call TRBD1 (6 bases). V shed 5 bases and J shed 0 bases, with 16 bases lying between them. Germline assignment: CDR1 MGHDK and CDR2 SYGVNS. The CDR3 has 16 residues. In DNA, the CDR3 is TGTGCCAGCAGTAGAGAGGGGGTCCCAGCTAACTATGGCTACACCTTC. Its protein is CASSREGVPANYGYTF.

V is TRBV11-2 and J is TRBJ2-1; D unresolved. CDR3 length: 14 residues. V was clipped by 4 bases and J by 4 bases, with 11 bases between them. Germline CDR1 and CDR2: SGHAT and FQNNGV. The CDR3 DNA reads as TGTGCCAGCAGCTCCAACGCGAATTACAATGAGCAGTTCTTC. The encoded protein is CASSSNANYNEQFF. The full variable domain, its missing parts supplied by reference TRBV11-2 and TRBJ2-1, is EAGVAQSPRYKIIEKRQSVAFWCNPISGHATLYWYQQILGQGPKLLIQFQNNGVVDDSQLPKDRFSAERLKGVDSTLKIQPAKLEDSAVYLCASSSNANYNEQFFGPGTRLTVL.

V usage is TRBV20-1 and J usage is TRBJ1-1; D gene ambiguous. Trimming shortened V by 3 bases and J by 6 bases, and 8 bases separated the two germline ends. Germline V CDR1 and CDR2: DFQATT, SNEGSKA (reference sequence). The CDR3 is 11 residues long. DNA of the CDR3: TGCAGTGCTAGGAGAGACCCTGAAGCTTTCTTT. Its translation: CSARRDPEAFF.

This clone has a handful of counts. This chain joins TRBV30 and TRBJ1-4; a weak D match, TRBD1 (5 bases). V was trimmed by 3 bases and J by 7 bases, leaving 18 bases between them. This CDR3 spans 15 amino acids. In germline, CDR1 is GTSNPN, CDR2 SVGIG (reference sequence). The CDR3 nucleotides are TGTGCCTGGAGGCCCCAGGGCGCAGGTGTTGAAAAACTGTTTTTT. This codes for CAWRPQGAGVEKLFF. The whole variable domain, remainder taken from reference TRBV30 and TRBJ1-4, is SQTIHQWPATLVQPVGSPLSLECTVEGTSNPNLYWYRQAAGRGLQLLFYSVGIGQISSEVPQNLSASRPQDRQFILSSKKLLLSDSGFYLCAWRPQGAGVEKLFFGSGTQLSVL.

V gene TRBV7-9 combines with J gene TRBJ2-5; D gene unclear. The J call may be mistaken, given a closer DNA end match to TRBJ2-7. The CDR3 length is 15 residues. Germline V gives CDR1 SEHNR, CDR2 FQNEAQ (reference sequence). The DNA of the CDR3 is TGTGCCAGCAGCCTATTCATCAGGCGCTCCTACGAGCAGTACTTC. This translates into CASSLFIRRSYEQYF.

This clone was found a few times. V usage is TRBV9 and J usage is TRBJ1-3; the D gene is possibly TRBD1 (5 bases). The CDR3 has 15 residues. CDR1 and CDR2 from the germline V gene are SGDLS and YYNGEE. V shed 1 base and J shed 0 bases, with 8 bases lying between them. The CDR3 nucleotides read TGTGCCAGCAGCGTAAGAGGGACCTCTGGAAACACCATATATTTT. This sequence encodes CASSVRGTSGNTIYF.

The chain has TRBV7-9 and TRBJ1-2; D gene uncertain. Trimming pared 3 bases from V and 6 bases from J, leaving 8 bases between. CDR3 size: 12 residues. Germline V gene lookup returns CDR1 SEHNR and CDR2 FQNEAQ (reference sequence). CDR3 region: CASSLSMDGYTF. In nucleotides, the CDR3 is TGTGCCAGCAGCTTGTCGATGGATGGCTACACCTTC.

The CDR3 nucleotides read TGTGCCAGCAGCCAAGAAGGACAGGGGGGTAAAAACATTCAGTACTTC. Its translation is CASSQEGQGGKNIQYF. The V gene is TRBV4-2, the J gene TRBJ2-4, with 10 bases identical to TRBD1. The V gene's germline CDR1 is LGHNA and CDR2 YNFKEQ. The CDR3 contains 16 residues. V trimming: 0 bases; J trimming: 4 bases; junction bases outside the gene matches: 3.

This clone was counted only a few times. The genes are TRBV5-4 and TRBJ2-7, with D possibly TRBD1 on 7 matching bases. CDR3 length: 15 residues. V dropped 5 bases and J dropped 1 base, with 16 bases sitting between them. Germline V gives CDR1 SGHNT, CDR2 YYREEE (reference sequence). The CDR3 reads CASRLGGTASYEQYF. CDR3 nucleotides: TGTGCCAGCAGACTTGGAGGGACAGCTTCCTACGAGCAGTACTTC.

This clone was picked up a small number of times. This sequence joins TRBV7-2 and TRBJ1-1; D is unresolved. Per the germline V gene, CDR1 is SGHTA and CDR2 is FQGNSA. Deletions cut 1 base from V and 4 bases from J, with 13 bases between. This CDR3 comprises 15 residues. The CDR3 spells CASSLEGAVGTEAFF. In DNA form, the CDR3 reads TGTGCCAGCAGCTTAGAGGGAGCGGTGGGCACTGAAGCTTTCTTT.

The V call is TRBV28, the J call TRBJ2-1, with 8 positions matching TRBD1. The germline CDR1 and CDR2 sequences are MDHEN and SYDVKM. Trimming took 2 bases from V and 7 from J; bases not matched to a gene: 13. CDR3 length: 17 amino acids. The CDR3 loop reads CASSLASRRQGRNEQFF. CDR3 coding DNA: TGTGCCAGCAGTTTAGCTTCTCGAAGACAGGGGAGGAATGAGCAGTTCTTC.

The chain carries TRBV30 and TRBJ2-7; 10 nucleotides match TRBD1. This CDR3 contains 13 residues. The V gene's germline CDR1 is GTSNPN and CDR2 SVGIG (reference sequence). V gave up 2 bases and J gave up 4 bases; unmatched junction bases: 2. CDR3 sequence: CAWSWTGGYEQYF. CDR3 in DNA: TGTGCCTGGAGTTGGACAGGGGGTTACGAGCAGTACTTC. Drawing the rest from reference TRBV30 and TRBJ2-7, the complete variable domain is SQTIHQWPATLVQPVGSPLSLECTVEGTSNPNLYWYRQAAGRGLQLLFYSVGIGQISSEVPQNLSASRPQDRQFILSSKKLLLSDSGFYLCAWSWTGGYEQYFGPGTRLTVT.

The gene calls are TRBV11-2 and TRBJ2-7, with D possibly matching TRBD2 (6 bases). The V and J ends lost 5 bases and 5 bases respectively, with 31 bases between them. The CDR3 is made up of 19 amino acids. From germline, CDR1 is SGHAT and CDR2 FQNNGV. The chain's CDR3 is CASSRERRSGLRSGDEQYF. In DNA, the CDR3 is TGTGCCAGCAGCCGAGAGCGGCGATCGGGACTGCGGTCGGGGGACGAGCAGTACTTC.

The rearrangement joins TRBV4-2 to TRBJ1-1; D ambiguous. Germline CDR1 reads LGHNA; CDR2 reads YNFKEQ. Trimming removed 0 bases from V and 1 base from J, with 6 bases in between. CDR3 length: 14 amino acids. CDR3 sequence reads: CASSQERGNTEAFF. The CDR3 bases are TGTGCCAGCAGCCAAGAGAGAGGGAACACTGAAGCTTTCTTT.

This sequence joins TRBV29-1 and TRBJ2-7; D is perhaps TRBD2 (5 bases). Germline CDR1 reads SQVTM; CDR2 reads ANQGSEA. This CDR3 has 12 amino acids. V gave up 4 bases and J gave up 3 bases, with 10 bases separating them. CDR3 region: CSVGPGDYEQYF. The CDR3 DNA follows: TGCAGCGTTGGACCCGGGGACTACGAGCAGTACTTC.

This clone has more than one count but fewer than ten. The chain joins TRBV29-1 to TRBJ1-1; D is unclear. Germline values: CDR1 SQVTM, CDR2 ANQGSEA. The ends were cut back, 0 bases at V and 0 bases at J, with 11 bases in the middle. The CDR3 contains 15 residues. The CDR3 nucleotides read TGCAGCGTTGAAGAACTCGGCGCGATGAACACTGAAGCTTTCTTT. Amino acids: CSVEELGAMNTEAFF.

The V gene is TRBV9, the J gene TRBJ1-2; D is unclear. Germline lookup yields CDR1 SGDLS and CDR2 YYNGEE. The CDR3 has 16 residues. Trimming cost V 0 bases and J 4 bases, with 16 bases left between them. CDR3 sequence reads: CASSVESGGRGYGYTF. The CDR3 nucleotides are TGTGCCAGCAGCGTAGAGAGTGGAGGGCGGGGCTATGGCTACACCTTC.

The chain's CDR3 is CAWSRKINEQFF. The CDR3 DNA follows: TGTGCCTGGAGTCGGAAAATAAATGAGCAGTTCTTC. This chain links TRBV30 with TRBJ2-1; no reliable D call. Germline V gives CDR1 GTSNPN, CDR2 SVGIG (reference sequence). This CDR3 region has 12 residues. Trimming removed 2 bases at V and 7 bases at J, with 9 bases between.

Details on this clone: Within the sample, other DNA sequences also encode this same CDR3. CDR3 DNA sequence: TGTGCCAGCAGCTTAAGCAGTTACAATGAGCAGTTCTTC. Amino acids: CASSLSSYNEQFF. The chain uses TRBV7-2 and TRBJ2-1; D call uncertain. Between the trimmed V and J ends, which lost 2 bases and 4 bases, there was a span of 6 bases. Germline values: CDR1 SGHTA, CDR2 FQGNSA. This CDR3 is built from 13 residues.

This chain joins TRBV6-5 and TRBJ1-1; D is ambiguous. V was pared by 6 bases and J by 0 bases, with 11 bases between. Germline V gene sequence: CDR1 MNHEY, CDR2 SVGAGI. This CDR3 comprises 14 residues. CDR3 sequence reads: CASRPTRMNTEAFF. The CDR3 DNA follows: TGTGCCAGCAGGCCGACGAGAATGAACACTGAAGCTTTCTTT.

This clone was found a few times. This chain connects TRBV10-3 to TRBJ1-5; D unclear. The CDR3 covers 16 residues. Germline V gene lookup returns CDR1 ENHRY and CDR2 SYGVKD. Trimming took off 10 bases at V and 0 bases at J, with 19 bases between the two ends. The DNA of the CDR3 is TGTGCCACCAAGAGGCAGGATACCTCTAGCAATCAGCCCCAGCATTTT. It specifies CATKRQDTSSNQPQHF.

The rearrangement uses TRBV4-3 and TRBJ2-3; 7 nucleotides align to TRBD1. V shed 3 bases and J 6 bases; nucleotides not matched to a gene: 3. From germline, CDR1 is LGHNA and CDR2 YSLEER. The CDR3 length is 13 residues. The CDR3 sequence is CASSHDRVDTQYF. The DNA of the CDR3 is TGCGCCAGCAGCCACGACAGGGTTGATACGCAGTATTTT.

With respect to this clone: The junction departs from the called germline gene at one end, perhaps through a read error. CDR3 nucleotide sequence: TGTGCTAGCAGCCCGGCCCAGGGGGGTACCGGGGAGCTGTTTTTT. Protein product: CASSPAQGGTGELFF. This chain joins TRBV7-7 and TRBJ2-2, with D perhaps matching TRBD1 (7 bases). Germline CDR1 SSHAT, CDR2 FNYEAQ (reference sequence). The CDR3 totals 15 residues.

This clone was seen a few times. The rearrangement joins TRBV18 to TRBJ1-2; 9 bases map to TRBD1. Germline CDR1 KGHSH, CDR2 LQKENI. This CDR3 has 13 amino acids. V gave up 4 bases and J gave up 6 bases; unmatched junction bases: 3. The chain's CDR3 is CASSLGQGDGYTF. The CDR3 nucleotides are TGTGCCAGCTCACTGGGACAGGGCGATGGCTACACCTTC. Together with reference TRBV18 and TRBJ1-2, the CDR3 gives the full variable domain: NAGVMQNPRHLVRRRGQEARLRCSPMKGHSHVYWYRQLPEEGLKFMVYLQKENIIDESGMPKERFSAEFPKEGPSILRIQQVVRGDSAAYFCASSLGQGDGYTFGSGTRLTVV.

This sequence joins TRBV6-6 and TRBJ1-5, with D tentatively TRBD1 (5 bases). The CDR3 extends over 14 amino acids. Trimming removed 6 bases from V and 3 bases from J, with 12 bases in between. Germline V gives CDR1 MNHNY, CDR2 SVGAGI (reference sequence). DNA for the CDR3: TGTGCCAGCAGGGGGGGAGGGCCCAATCAGCCCCAGCATTTT. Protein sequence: CASRGGGPNQPQHF.

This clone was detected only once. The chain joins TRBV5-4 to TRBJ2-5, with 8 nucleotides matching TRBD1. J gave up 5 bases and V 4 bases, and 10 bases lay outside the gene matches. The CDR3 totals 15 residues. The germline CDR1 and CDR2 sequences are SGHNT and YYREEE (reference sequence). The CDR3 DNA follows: TGTGCCAGCAGCCGTTACCAGGGGGCGAGGGAGACCCAGTACTTC. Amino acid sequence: CASSRYQGARETQYF.

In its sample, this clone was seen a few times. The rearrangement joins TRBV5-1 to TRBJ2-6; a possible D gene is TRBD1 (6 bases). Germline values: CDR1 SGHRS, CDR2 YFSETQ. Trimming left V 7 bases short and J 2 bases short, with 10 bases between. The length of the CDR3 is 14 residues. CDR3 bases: TGCGCCAGCCTTAGGACAGCTGGGGCCAACGTCCTGACTTTC. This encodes CASLRTAGANVLTF. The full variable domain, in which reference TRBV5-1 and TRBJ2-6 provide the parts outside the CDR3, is KAGVTQTPRYLIKTRGQQVTLSCSPISGHRSVSWYQQTPGQGLQFLFEYFSETQRNKGNFPGRFSGRQFSNSRSEMNVSTLELGDSALYLCASLRTAGANVLTFGAGSRLTVL.

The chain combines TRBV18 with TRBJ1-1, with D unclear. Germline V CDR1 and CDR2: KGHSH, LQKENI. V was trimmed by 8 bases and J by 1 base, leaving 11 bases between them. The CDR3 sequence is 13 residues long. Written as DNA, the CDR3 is TGTGCCAGCACATTTAGGGAGAACACTGAAGCTTTCTTT. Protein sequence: CASTFRENTEAFF. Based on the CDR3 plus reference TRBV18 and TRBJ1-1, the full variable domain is NAGVMQNPRHLVRRRGQEARLRCSPMKGHSHVYWYRQLPEEGLKFMVYLQKENIIDESGMPKERFSAEFPKEGPSILRIQQVVRGDSAAYFCASTFRENTEAFFGQGTRLTVV.